This T cell receptor beta chain was captured in a study of blood T cells in healthy people across ages. Study-level results: Getting older went along with TCR beta diversity per million T cells dropping roughly linearly.

Together with a sample-barcoded 5' primer, a J-beta primer mix was included in a second PCR lasting roughly 6 to 12 cycles. TCRdb re-derived calls from the 5' RACE reads in MiXCR, one entry per CDR3 protein. The sample includes over a million distinct CDR3 sequences, approximately 59% seen only once; the top ten take under 8.5%. V was cut by 0 bases and J by 0 bases, with 6 bases left in between. CDR3 length: 15 amino acids. Germline V gene sequence: CDR1 LGHNA, CDR2 YSLEER. Regarding this clonotype: Its antigen remains unknown.

The sequenced sample was blood. The rearrangement uses TRBV4-3 and TRBJ1-5, with no clear D. The source of this sequence is a man aged 18 to 35 in good health. The chain's CDR3 is CASSQELYSNQPQHF. The CDR3, as DNA: TGCGCCAGCAGCCAAGAGTTGTATAGCAATCAGCCCCAGCATTTT.